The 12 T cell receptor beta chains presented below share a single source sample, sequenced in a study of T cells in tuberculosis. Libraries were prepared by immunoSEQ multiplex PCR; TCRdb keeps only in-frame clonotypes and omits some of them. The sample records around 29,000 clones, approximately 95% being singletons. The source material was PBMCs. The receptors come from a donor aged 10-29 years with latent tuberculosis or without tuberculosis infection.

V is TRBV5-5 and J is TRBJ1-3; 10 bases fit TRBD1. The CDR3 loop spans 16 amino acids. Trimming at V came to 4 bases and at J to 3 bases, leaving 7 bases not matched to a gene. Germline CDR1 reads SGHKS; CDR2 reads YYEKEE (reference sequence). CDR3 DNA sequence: TGTGCCAGCAGCGGGCCAGGACAGGGGGTTGGAAACACCATATATTTT. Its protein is CASSGPGQGVGNTIYF.

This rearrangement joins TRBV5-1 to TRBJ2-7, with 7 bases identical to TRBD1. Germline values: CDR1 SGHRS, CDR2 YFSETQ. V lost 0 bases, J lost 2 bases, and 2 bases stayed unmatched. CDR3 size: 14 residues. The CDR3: CASSLGQGAYEQYF. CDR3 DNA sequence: TGCGCCAGCAGCTTGGGACAGGGTGCCTACGAGCAGTACTTC.

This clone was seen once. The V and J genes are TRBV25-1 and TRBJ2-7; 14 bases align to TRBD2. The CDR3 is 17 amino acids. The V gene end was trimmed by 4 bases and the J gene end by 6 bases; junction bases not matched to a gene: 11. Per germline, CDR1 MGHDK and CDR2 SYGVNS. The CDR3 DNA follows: TGTGCCAGCAGTGGGTCCGGGACTAGCGGGAGTAACTCCGAGCAGTACTTC. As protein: CASSGSGTSGSNSEQYF.

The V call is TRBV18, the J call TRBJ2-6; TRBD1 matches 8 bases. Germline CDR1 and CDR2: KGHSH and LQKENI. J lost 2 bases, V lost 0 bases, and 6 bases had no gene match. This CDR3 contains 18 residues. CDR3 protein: CASSPPGAGGAGANVLTF. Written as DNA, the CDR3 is TGTGCCAGCTCACCACCGGGGGCAGGGGGCGCTGGGGCCAACGTCCTGACTTTC.

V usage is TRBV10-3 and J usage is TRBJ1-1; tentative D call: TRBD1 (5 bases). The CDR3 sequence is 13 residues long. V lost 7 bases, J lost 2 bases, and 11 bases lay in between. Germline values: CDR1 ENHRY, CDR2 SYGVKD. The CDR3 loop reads CAIKLQGNTEAFF. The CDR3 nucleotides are TGTGCCATCAAACTTCAGGGTAACACTGAAGCTTTCTTT.

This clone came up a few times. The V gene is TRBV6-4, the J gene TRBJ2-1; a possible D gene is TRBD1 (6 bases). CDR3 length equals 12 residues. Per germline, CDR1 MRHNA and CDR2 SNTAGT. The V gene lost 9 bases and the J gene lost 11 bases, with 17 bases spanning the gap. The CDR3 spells CARKTGLRQQFF. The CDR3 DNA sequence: TGTGCCAGGAAGACAGGACTTAGGCAGCAGTTCTTC.

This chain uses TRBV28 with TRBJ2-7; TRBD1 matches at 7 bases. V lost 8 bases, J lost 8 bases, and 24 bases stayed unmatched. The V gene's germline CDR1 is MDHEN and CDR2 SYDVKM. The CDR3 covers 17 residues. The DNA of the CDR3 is TGTGCCAGCTATGACAGGGTTGCCCCCAAGTTGGTCTTCAAGCAGTACTTC. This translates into CASYDRVAPKLVFKQYF.

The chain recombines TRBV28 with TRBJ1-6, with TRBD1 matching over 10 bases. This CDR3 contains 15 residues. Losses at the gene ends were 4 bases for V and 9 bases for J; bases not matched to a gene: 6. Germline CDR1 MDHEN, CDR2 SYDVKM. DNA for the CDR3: TGTGCCAGCAGTTCCCGACAGGGGGCTAGTTCACCCCTCCACTTT. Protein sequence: CASSSRQGASSPLHF.

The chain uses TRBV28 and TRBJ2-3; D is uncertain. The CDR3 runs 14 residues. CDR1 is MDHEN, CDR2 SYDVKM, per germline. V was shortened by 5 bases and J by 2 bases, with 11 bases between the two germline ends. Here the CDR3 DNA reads TGTGCCAGCAGTCCCGGTGTAATCACAGATACGCAGTATTTT. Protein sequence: CASSPGVITDTQYF.

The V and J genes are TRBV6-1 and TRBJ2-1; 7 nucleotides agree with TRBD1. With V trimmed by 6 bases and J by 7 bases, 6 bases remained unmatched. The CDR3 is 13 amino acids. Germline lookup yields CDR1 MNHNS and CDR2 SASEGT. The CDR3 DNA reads TGTGCCAGCAGGGAACAGGGGTGGAATGAGCAGTTCTTC. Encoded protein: CASREQGWNEQFF.

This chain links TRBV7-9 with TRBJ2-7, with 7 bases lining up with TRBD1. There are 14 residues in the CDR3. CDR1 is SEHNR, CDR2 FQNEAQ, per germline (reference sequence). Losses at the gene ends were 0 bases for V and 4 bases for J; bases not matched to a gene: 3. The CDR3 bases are TGTGCCAGCAGCTTAGCAGGGGGCGGTTACGAGCAGTACTTC. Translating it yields CASSLAGGGYEQYF.

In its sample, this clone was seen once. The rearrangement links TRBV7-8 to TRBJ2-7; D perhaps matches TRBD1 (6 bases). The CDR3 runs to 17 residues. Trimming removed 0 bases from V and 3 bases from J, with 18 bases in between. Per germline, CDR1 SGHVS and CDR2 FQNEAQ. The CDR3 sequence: CASSLALVGALSYEQYF. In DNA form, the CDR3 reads TGTGCCAGCAGCTTAGCGCTGGTGGGGGCCTTAAGCTACGAGCAGTACTTC.